This T cell receptor (beta chain) was documented in a study of vaccination effects on CD4 cells after COVID-19. CD4+ T cells specific for antigen were expanded with viral peptide pools by the ViraFEST assay before sequencing. Once cultured for approximately eleven days, the cells underwent separation to obtain CD4+ T cells. This person's SARS-CoV-2 infection, confirmed by PCR, occurred between March and December 2020. HIV-1 Nef peptides, pooled, formed the negative control culture. As to this clone: Its specificity is unknown.

Assay: immunoSEQ multiplex PCR; the TCRdb copy retains only in-frame clones and omits some. The sample includes 60,000 to 75,000 clones, around 70% of them seen just once. The V gene end was trimmed by 2 bases and the J gene end by 5 bases; junction bases not matched to a gene: 4. The CDR3 is 13 residues long. Germline V gene sequence: CDR1 SQVTM, CDR2 ANQGSEA. The sequence was obtained from a human donor who had a prior SARS-CoV-2 infection. The sequences come from CD4+ T cells from PBMCs cultured with HIV peptides, collected before COVID-19 vaccination. Documented subset: HIV-1 Nef peptide pool negative control/reference culture. The gene calls are TRBV29-1 and TRBJ2-5, with TRBD1 matching over 8 bases. The CDR3 DNA reads TGCAGCGTTGAACCAGGGGGCCAGGAGACCCAGTACTTC. Translation: CSVEPGGQETQYF.